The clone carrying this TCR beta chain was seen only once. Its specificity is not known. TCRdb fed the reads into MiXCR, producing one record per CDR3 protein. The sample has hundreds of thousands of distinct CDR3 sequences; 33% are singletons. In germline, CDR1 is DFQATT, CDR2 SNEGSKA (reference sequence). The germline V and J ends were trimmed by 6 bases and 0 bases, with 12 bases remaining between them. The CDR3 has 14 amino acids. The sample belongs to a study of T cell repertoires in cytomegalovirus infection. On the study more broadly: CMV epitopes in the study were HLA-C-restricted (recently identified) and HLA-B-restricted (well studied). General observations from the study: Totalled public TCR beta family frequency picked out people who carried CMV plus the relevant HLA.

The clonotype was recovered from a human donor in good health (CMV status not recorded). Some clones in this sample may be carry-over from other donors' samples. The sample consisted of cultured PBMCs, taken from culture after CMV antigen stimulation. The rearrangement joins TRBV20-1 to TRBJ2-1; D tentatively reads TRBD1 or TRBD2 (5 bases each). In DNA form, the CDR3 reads TGCAGTGCAGGGTTGGGGGTCTCCTACAATGAGCAGTTCTTC. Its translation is CSAGLGVSYNEQFF.